The entry below describes one TCR beta chain. Its target is unknown. The protocol was immunoSEQ multiplex PCR, while the TCRdb copy is restricted to in-frame clones and leaves out a portion. The sample yields about 89,000 clones, just under 95% seen once. The data were obtained in a study of graft-versus-host responses after intestinal transplantation. Whole-study results and caveats: Allograft clonal ratios (graft-versus-host to host-versus-graft) were high in patients who had graft-donor T cell macrochimerism.

V lost 3 bases, J lost 4 bases, and 19 bases lay in between. Per germline, CDR1 SNHLY and CDR2 FYNNEI. This CDR3 has 17 amino acids. The receptor comes from a human donor who received an intestinal transplant. The material sequenced was unstimulated CD4+ T cells sorted from spleen or lymph node cells, taken before intestinal transplant. V usage is TRBV2 and J usage is TRBJ1-5; D is undetermined. In DNA form, the CDR3 reads TGTGCCAGCAGTGACGGGATCCGGTTTATAGGTAATCAGCCCCAGCATTTT. Encoded protein: CASSDGIRFIGNQPQHF.